A single sample is the source of the 3 T cell receptor beta chains below, sequenced in a study of T cell repertoires in cytomegalovirus infection. TCRdb re-analysed the reads in MiXCR, keeping a single row per CDR3 protein. The repertoire holds fewer than 550,000 distinct CDR3 sequences, 31% seen once, with approximately 15% in the top ten. Sequences were obtained from PBMCs. The receptors here all came from a human donor in good health (CMV status not recorded). Some clones in this sample may be carry-over from other donors' samples.

This clonotype has a count of ten or more. The V gene is TRBV7-9, the J gene TRBJ1-4; D unresolved. The germline V gene has CDR1 SEHNR and CDR2 FQNEAQ (reference sequence). The V and J ends lost 5 bases and 8 bases respectively, with 9 bases between them. CDR3 size: 12 residues. The CDR3 DNA is TGTGCCAGCAGCCAAAAAAGGGAAAAACTGTTTTTT. It codes for CASSQKREKLFF.

The chain uses TRBV11-1 and TRBJ2-5, with unresolved D. Germline V gene data show CDR1 as SGHAT and CDR2 as FQDESV (reference sequence). Trimming left V 4 bases short and J 7 bases short, with 10 bases between. This CDR3 is 12 amino acids long. This CDR3 reads CASSSKASTQYF. For the CDR3, the DNA is TGTGCCAGCAGCTCTAAAGCCTCGACCCAGTACTTC.

V and J are TRBV20-1 and TRBJ1-1; D unclear. Deletions cut 6 bases from V and 0 bases from J, with 8 bases between. CDR3 length: 12 residues. Germline assignment: CDR1 DFQATT and CDR2 SNEGSKA (reference sequence). The CDR3 loop is CSAGSMNTEAFF. The CDR3 DNA follows: TGCAGTGCGGGGTCCATGAACACTGAAGCTTTCTTT.